This T cell receptor (beta chain) was documented in a study of shared clonotypes between healthy human individuals (dated by TCRdb to 2018 to 2020). As for the study more broadly: The cohort included three men and a couple of women between 18 and 49 years of age. Blood TCR repertoires of 5 or 6 healthy adults were deeply sequenced to estimate repertoire size and the extent of clonotype sharing between individuals. To increase sequencing depth and limit assay-specific biases, different laboratories used diverse techniques to prepare libraries and sequence TCR repertoires. Between about 0.8 and 9.5 billion PBMCs per donor were obtained by leukapheresis.

TCR CDR3 regions were amplified from genomic DNA by multiplex PCR using the deep immunoSEQ assay. Extracted genomic DNA from each cell subset was distributed evenly across all wells of several immunoSEQ 96-well plates, and each plate was treated as a replicate. For unsorted PBMC, each replicate PCR was loaded with approximately 330 ng genomic DNA, equivalent to tens of thousands of T cell genomes. Genomic DNA from unsorted PBMC was sequenced over ten immunoSEQ deep assay plates. Purified libraries were quantified with a Qubit 3.0 fluorometer, sized on a Bioanalyzer 2100, and re-quantified with the KAPA Library Quantification kit. A separate single-read 150-cycle Illumina NextSeq 550 flow cell was used to sequence each immunoSEQ 96-well plate. In the original analysis: Because the immunoSEQ output included only junctional sequences and no quality scores, the filtering could not be the same as the filtering used for full-length reads. To assign V/J genes and CDR3, sequences were annotated using PyIR, a Python wrapper for IgBLAST v1.9, with IMGT germline references. Reads were removed for weak V/J assignments (E-value above 1e-6), missing CDR3, stop codons, out-of-frame junctions, or ambiguous translated residues. V3J clonotypes were defined as sequences sharing an identical inferred V gene, J gene, and CDR3 amino acid sequence. Percentage overlap between repertoires was calculated by dividing the number of shared unique clonotypes by the size of the smaller repertoire. Repertoire richness was assessed with RTK rarefaction, the Chao1 estimator, and Recon v2.1 estimates of unobserved clonotypes. The source is immuneACCESS, and TCRdb retained only in-frame sequences with V and J called. Part of the clones is not carried over; for the studies checked, unresolved V genes explain less than half of this, and the remainder is unexplained. That table furnishes V, J and clone size, whereas the DNA furnished D and trimming. Counted in this sample were hundreds of thousands of clones; roughly 72% of them appeared once. Together, the top ten hold about 12% of the sample.

This clone was detected a few times. There is no known antigen for this receptor. Qualities for individual bases were not recorded, and no much larger clone is one base off. At the DNA level, this CDR3 is encoded by other sequences in the same sample as well. From cysteine to phenylalanine, the CDR3 is 14 amino acids long. The entry retains the CDR3 DNA only, 42 bases that are in frame from base 1. As encoded in the germline V gene, CDR1 is SGHRS while CDR2 is YFSETQ. V trim: 3 bases; J trim: 4 bases; unmatched bases: 5. The paper as a whole reports these results and caveats: The genetic and exposure-history diversity represented was limited by the small number of donors. Pairwise subsampling indicated that sequencing depth was expected to affect the degree of clonotype sharing among donors. Sampling was restricted to blood, and TCR repertoires in tissue are likely to differ from TCR repertoires in blood.

The donors were healthy, HIV-negative adults with no recently reported acute infections or vaccinations. All donors were Caucasian adults living in Nashville, Tennessee, USA. In the unsorted samples, some 94 million PBMCs were counted, and genomic DNA was extracted using the QIAamp DNA Blood Mini kit. Blood was collected by leukapheresis, and PBMCs were isolated by Ficoll-Histopaque density gradient centrifugation and then cryopreserved in liquid nitrogen vapor phase. This TCR was recovered from a woman aged 40 to 50 in good health. Some clones in this sample may be carry-over from other donors' samples. In this chain, TRBV5-1 is recombined with TRBJ2-7; TRBD1 aligns with 9 central bases. Sequenced material: PBMCs. The nucleotide sequence is given as TGCGCCAGCAGCTCGCCGGGACAGGGATACGAGCAGTACTTC. Translated, it reads CASSSPGQGYEQYF.